Presented here are 11 T cell receptor beta chains from one specimen sequenced in a study of blood T cell repertoires in COVID-19 (dated by TCRdb to 2018 to 2021). The library was produced with the immunoSEQ multiplex PCR assay. Held by TCRdb, this immuneACCESS table contains in-frame sequences only and omits some clones. Under half of the omission traces to an unresolved V gene where checked; the cause of the rest is unknown. For this sample there are some 200,000 clones; approximately 81% appear just once. The ten largest make up approximately 9% of the sample. Sequencing used PBMCs or T cells enriched from blood (not recorded which). These receptor sequences come from a woman aged 45-65 years with acute COVID-19.

This chain joins TRBV7-2 and TRBJ2-2; 7 bases are a match to TRBD1. Germline CDR1 SGHTA, CDR2 FQGNSA. The CDR3 is made up of 15 amino acids. J was trimmed by 6 bases and V by 3 bases; bases with no gene match: 7. CDR3 in amino acids: CASSLKGAFSGELFF. The CDR3 region has the DNA TGTGCCAGCAGCTTGAAGGGGGCCTTCTCCGGGGAGCTGTTTTTT. The full variable domain, completed using reference TRBV7-2 and TRBJ2-2, is GAGVSQSPSNKVTEKGKDVELRCDPISGHTALYWYRQSLGQGLEFLIYFQGNSAPDKSGLPSDRFSAERTGGSVSTLTIQRTQQEDSAVYLCASSLKGAFSGELFFGEGSRLTVL.

This clone is a singleton in its sample. The V call is TRBV28, the J call TRBJ2-7; possibly TRBD2 for D (6 bases). V was pared by 8 bases and J by 3 bases, with 23 bases between. This CDR3 spans 16 amino acids. Germline assignment: CDR1 MDHEN and CDR2 SYDVKM. CDR3 bases: TGTGCCAGCCTACGATCGGGGGATCTCCCGAACTACGAGCAGTACTTC. Protein product: CASLRSGDLPNYEQYF. Combining the CDR3 with reference TRBV28 and TRBJ2-7 gives the whole variable domain DVKVTQSSRYLVKRTGEKVFLECVQDMDHENMFWYRQDPGLGLRLIYFSYDVKMKEKGDIPEGYSVSREKKERFSLILESASTNQTSMYLCASLRSGDLPNYEQYFGPGTRLTVT.

The chain has TRBV19 and TRBJ1-2, with D possibly TRBD1 on 6 matching bases. Per the germline V gene, CDR1 is LNHDA and CDR2 is SQIVND (reference sequence). V was cut by 1 base and J by 5 bases, with 14 bases left in between. CDR3 length: 15 residues. CDR3 coding DNA: TGTGCCAGTAGTATAGGCGGCAGGGGAATTTATGGCTACACCTTC. Protein: CASSIGGRGIYGYTF.

The CDR3 region has the DNA TGTGCCAGCAGTTCCCGGGGGTGGGCCTACGAGCAGTACTTC. Its translation: CASSSRGWAYEQYF. The chain joins TRBV6-2 or TRBV6-3 to TRBJ2-7; maybe TRBD2 (6 bases). Per germline, CDR1 MNHEY and CDR2 SVGEGT. The V end lost 4 bases, the J end lost 2 bases, and 12 bases lay between the germline ends. The CDR3 loop spans 14 amino acids.

The chain recombines TRBV10-3 with TRBJ2-3, with TRBD2 matching over 12 bases. The V gene end was trimmed by 4 bases and the J gene end by 2 bases; junction bases not matched to a gene: 7. The CDR3 spans 17 residues. Germline CDR1 is ENHRY and CDR2 is SYGVKD. The CDR3 nucleotides are TGTGCCATCAGTGCTGAGCTAGCGGGAGGGCCCACAGATACGCAGTATTTT. Translated, it gives CAISAELAGGPTDTQYF.

The V and J genes are TRBV5-1 and TRBJ1-1; perhaps TRBD1 as D (6 bases). This CDR3 comprises 14 residues. V lost 4 bases and J 1 base, leaving 11 bases between the germline ends. Germline V gene sequence: CDR1 SGHRS, CDR2 YFSETQ. The CDR3 region is CASSSLTGNTEAFF. The CDR3 nucleotides are TGCGCCAGCAGCAGCTTGACAGGGAACACTGAAGCTTTCTTT.

The genes are TRBV19 and TRBJ2-1, with 10 bases aligning to TRBD2. Germline V CDR1 and CDR2: LNHDA, SQIVND (reference sequence). Trimming at V came to 6 bases and at J to 8 bases, leaving 7 bases not matched to a gene. The CDR3 loop spans 14 amino acids. The CDR3 nucleotides read TGTGCCAGTAGGGCTAGCGGGAGTTTCTATGAGCAGTTCTTC. Encoded protein: CASRASGSFYEQFF. Together with reference TRBV19 and TRBJ2-1, the CDR3 gives the full variable domain: DGGITQSPKYLFRKEGQNVTLSCEQNLNHDAMYWYRQDPGQGLRLIYYSQIVNDFQKGDIAEGYSVSREKKESFPLTVTSAQKNPTAFYLCASRASGSFYEQFFGPGTRLTVL.

In its sample, this clone was seen once. This chain joins TRBV19 and TRBJ1-5; D unresolved. The CDR3 consists of 15 residues. Looked up from germline, CDR1 is LNHDA and CDR2 is SQIVND (reference sequence). V dropped 1 base and J dropped 1 base, with 8 bases sitting between them. Written as DNA, the CDR3 is TGTGCCAGTAGTATAGTAGGAGGGAGCAATCAGCCCCAGCATTTT. As protein: CASSIVGGSNQPQHF.

CDR3 sequence reads: CASRPGQGAFQETQYF. The CDR3 DNA follows: TGTGCCAGTAGACCAGGACAGGGGGCTTTCCAAGAGACCCAGTACTTC. The V and J genes are TRBV19 and TRBJ2-5; 11 bases align to TRBD1. The J segment lost 1 base and the V segment lost 6 bases, leaving 7 bases of the junction unmatched. The CDR3 is 16 amino acids. Germline V gene sequence: CDR1 LNHDA, CDR2 SQIVND (reference sequence).

The chain employs TRBV25-1 and TRBJ2-5; weak D call: TRBD2 (7 bases). This CDR3 contains 16 residues. V lost 6 bases and J 5 bases, leaving 22 bases between the germline ends. In germline, CDR1 is MGHDK, CDR2 SYGVNS. CDR3 region: CASSKQGREISETQYF. The CDR3 DNA reads as TGTGCCAGCAGCAAGCAGGGGCGGGAGATTTCTGAGACCCAGTACTTC.

This chain connects TRBV9 to TRBJ2-6; D is undetermined. Trimming cost V 3 bases and J 4 bases, with 14 bases left between them. Germline CDR1 is SGDLS and CDR2 is YYNGEE. This CDR3 contains 16 residues. The CDR3 loop reads CASSATPFLGANVLTF. The CDR3 coding sequence is TGTGCCAGCAGCGCCACTCCATTCCTCGGGGCCAACGTCCTGACTTTC. The full variable domain, with the rest looked up from reference TRBV9 and TRBJ2-6, is DSGVTQTPKHLITATGQRVTLRCSPRSGDLSVYWYQQSLDQGLQFLIQYYNGEERAKGNILERFSAQQFPDLHSELNLSSLELGDSALYFCASSATPFLGANVLTFGAGSRLTVL.